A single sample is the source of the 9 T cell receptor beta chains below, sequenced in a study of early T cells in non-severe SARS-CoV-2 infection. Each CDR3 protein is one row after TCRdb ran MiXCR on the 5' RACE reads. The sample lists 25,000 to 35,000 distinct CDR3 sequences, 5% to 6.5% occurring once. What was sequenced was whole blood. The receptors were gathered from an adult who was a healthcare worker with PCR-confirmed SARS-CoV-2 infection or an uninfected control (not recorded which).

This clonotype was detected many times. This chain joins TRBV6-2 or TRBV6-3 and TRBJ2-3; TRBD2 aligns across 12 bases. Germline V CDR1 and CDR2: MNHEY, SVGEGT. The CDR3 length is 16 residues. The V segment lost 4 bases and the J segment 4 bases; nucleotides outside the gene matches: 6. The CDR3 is CASSWRLAGDADTQYF. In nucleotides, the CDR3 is TGTGCCAGCAGTTGGAGACTAGCGGGGGATGCAGATACGCAGTATTTT.

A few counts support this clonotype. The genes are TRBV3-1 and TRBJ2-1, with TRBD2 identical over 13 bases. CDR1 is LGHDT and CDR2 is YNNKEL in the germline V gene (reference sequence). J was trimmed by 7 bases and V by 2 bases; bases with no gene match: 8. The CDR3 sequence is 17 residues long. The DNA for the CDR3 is TGTGCCAGCAGCCAATTACTTACTAGCGGGAGGGCGAATGAGCAGTTCTTC. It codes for CASSQLLTSGRANEQFF.

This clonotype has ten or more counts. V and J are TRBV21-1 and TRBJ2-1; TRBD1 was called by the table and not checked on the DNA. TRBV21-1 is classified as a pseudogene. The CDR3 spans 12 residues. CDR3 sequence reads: CASKLGEGEQFF. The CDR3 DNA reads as TGTGCCAGCAAATTGGGAGAGGGTGAGCAGTTCTTC.

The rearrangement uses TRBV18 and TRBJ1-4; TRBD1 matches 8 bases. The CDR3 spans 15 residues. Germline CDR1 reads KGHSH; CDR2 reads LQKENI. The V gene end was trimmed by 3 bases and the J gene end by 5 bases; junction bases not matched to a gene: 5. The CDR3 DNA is TGTGCCAGCTCACCCCGACAGGGGAGCAATGAAAAACTGTTTTTT. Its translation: CASSPRQGSNEKLFF.

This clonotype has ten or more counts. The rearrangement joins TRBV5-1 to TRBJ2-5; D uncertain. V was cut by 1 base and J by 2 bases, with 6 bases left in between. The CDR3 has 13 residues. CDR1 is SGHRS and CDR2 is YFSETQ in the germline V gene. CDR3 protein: CASSLFRQETQYF. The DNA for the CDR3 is TGCGCCAGCAGCTTGTTTCGGCAAGAGACCCAGTACTTC.

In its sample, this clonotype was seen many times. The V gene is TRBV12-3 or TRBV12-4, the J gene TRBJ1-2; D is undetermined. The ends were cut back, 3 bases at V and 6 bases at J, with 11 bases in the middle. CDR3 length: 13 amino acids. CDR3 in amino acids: CASSLSAENGYTF. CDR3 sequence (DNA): TGTGCCAGCAGTTTGTCGGCAGAGAATGGCTACACCTTC.

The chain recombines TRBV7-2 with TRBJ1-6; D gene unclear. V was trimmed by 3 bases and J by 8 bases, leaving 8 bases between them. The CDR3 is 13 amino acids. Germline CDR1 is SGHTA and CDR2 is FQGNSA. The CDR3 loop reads CASSFRGHSPLHF. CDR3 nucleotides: TGTGCCAGCAGCTTCCGTGGGCATTCACCCCTCCACTTT.

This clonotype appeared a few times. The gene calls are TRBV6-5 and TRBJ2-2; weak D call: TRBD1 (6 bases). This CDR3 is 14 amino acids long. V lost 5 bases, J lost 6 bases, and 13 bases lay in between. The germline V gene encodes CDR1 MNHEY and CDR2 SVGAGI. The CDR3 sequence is CASSVQGVAGELFF. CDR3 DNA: TGTGCCAGCAGTGTACAGGGAGTCGCCGGGGAGCTGTTTTTT.

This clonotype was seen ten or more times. The CDR3: CASSYWDRGGYTF. CDR3 nucleotide sequence: TGTGCCAGCAGCTATTGGGACAGGGGAGGCTACACCTTC. The V and J genes are TRBV7-9 and TRBJ1-2, with 10 bases fitting TRBD1. V lost 4 bases to trimming and J lost 8 bases; unmatched junction nucleotides: 4. Germline values: CDR1 SEHNR, CDR2 FQNEAQ (reference sequence). The CDR3 has 13 amino acids. Full variable domain (outside the CDR3, taken from reference TRBV7-9 and TRBJ1-2): DTGVSQNPRHKITKRGQNVTFRCDPISEHNRLYWYRQTLGQGPEFLTYFQNEAQLEKSRLLSDRFSAERPKGSFSTLEIQRTEQGDSAMYLCASSYWDRGGYTFGSGTRLTVV.